The 16 T cell receptor beta chains below were found in one sample sequenced in a study of Ad26.COV2.S vaccination and SARS-CoV-2 variants. Sequencing used immunoSEQ multiplex PCR; TCRdb keeps in-frame clones, though not all of them. This table has about 94,000 clones, roughly 84% appearing once. The sequences come from peripheral blood, collected after recovery from COVID-19. These receptor sequences come from a human donor who had recovered from COVID-19.

The chain couples TRBV19 to TRBJ2-4, with TRBD2 identical over 11 bases. Germline values: CDR1 LNHDA, CDR2 SQIVND (reference sequence). CDR3 length equals 17 residues. V lost 5 bases, J lost 2 bases, and 8 bases stayed unmatched. In DNA, the CDR3 is TGTGCCAGTAGTGTCCAAGGGACTAGCGGACCCAAAAACATTCAGTACTTC. Protein: CASSVQGTSGPKNIQYF.

This chain connects TRBV21-1 to TRBJ1-3. TRBV21-1 is flagged as a pseudogene. The CDR3 sequence is 13 residues long. As DNA, the CDR3 is TGTGCCAGCAGCATCGGCAGTGGAAACACCATATATTTT. This sequence encodes CASSIGSGNTIYF.

This chain joins TRBV5-1 and TRBJ1-6; TRBD1 matches at 7 bases. This CDR3 is built from 13 residues. Germline V CDR1 and CDR2: SGHRS, YFSETQ. The V gene end was trimmed by 4 bases and the J gene end by 6 bases; junction bases not matched to a gene: 1. CDR3 coding DNA: TGCGCCAGCAGCGGGACAGTTAATTCACCCCTCCACTTT. This translates into CASSGTVNSPLHF. Based on the CDR3 plus reference TRBV5-1 and TRBJ1-6, the full variable domain is KAGVTQTPRYLIKTRGQQVTLSCSPISGHRSVSWYQQTPGQGLQFLFEYFSETQRNKGNFPGRFSGRQFSNSRSEMNVSTLELGDSALYLCASSGTVNSPLHFGNGTRLTVT.

This clone was detected many times. V gene TRBV5-6 combines with J gene TRBJ1-5, with TRBD1 matching 8 bases. This CDR3 contains 15 residues. The V segment lost 3 bases and the J segment 5 bases; nucleotides outside the gene matches: 7. Per germline, CDR1 SGHDT and CDR2 YYEEEE. CDR3 coding DNA: TGTGCCAGCAGCTCGTCGGGACAGGTCTATCAGCCCCAGCATTTT. This sequence encodes CASSSSGQVYQPQHF.

This chain connects TRBV11-2 to TRBJ2-3, with 7 bases identical to TRBD2. The germline CDR1 and CDR2 sequences are SGHAT and FQNNGV. V shed 5 bases, J shed 4 bases, and the junction held 9 bases outside the gene matches. The CDR3 loop spans 15 amino acids. Here the CDR3 reads CASSEGLGGADTQYF. The CDR3 DNA follows: TGTGCCAGCAGCGAAGGACTAGGCGGCGCAGATACGCAGTATTTT.

The gene calls are TRBV7-8 and TRBJ2-4; 7 bases are shared with TRBD2. Germline CDR1 and CDR2: SGHVS and FQNEAQ. CDR3 size: 14 residues. V lost 5 bases and J lost 5; bases outside the gene matches: 6. CDR3 coding DNA: TGTGCCAGCAGCCCCGGGACTATACAAAACATTCAGTACTTC. Translation: CASSPGTIQNIQYF.

The J gene is TRBJ2-5, the V gene TRBV24-1, with D hard to call. Germline assignment: CDR1 KGHDR and CDR2 SFDVKD. Trimming stripped 7 bases from V and 5 bases from J, with 7 bases between. The CDR3 covers 11 residues. The CDR3 bases are TGTGCCACCAGGCTCGGGGAGACCCAGTACTTC. The encoded protein is CATRLGETQYF.

The chain is built from TRBV7-7 and TRBJ2-1, with a weak D call TRBD2 (6 bases). Germline values: CDR1 SSHAT, CDR2 FNYEAQ (reference sequence). Trimming took off 5 bases at V and 0 bases at J, with 20 bases between the two ends. The length of the CDR3 is 18 residues. This CDR3 is CASSPRGSGESSYNEQFF. CDR3 DNA sequence: TGTGCCAGCAGCCCCCGGGGTAGCGGTGAGAGCTCCTACAATGAGCAGTTCTTC.

The chain uses TRBV3-1 (or the pseudogene TRBV3-2) and TRBJ2-7; 11 nucleotides match TRBD1. Looked up from germline, CDR1 is LGHDT and CDR2 is YNNKEL (reference sequence). V dropped 4 bases and J dropped 3; count of bases not matched to a gene: 5. CDR3 size: 15 residues. In nucleotides, the CDR3 is TGTGCCAGCAGCCTTAGGGGGACAGGGGGCTACGAGCAGTACTTC. Protein: CASSLRGTGGYEQYF.

The V gene is TRBV19, the J gene TRBJ1-4, with D unclear. CDR1 LNHDA and CDR2 SQIVND come from the germline V gene (reference sequence). The V end was cut by 7 bases, the J end by 10 bases, with 10 bases between. The CDR3 extends over 11 amino acids. The CDR3 loop is CASIGARKLFF. The CDR3 DNA follows: TGTGCCAGTATCGGCGCTAGAAAACTGTTTTTT.

CDR3 coding DNA: TGTGCCAGCAGCTCGAGGACAGGGGCCCTCGCCGAGCAGTACTTC. This encodes CASSSRTGALAEQYF. The J gene is TRBJ2-7, the V gene TRBV7-2, with 9 bases fitting TRBD1. Losses at the gene ends were 4 bases for V and 6 bases for J; bases not matched to a gene: 10. Germline-derived CDR1 and CDR2 are SGHTA and FQGNSA. The CDR3 consists of 15 residues.

This rearrangement joins TRBV6-5 to TRBJ2-7; D is ambiguous. Per the germline V gene, CDR1 is MNHEY and CDR2 is SVGAGI. The CDR3 has 12 residues. Deletions cut 7 bases from V and 2 bases from J, with 9 bases between. CDR3 protein: CASTQEAYEQYF. CDR3 in DNA: TGTGCCAGCACCCAAGAGGCCTACGAGCAGTACTTC.

This chain uses TRBV14 with TRBJ2-7, with TRBD2 matching 12 bases. The germline CDR1 and CDR2 sequences are SGHDN and FVKESK. The V segment lost 4 bases and the J segment 6 bases; nucleotides outside the gene matches: 10. This CDR3 has 16 amino acids. This CDR3 is CASSRGLAGNKGEQYF. The CDR3 nucleotides read TGTGCCAGCAGCCGAGGACTAGCGGGAAACAAGGGCGAGCAGTACTTC.

This clone appeared a few times. V and J are TRBV28 and TRBJ1-5; tentatively, D is TRBD1 (5 bases). The length of the CDR3 is 16 residues. Between the trimmed V and J ends, which lost 7 bases and 7 bases, there was a span of 23 bases. Germline CDR1 reads MDHEN; CDR2 reads SYDVKM. As DNA, the CDR3 is TGTGCCAGCATCTCCCAAGGGAGGGGATTGTTACAGCCCCAGCATTTT. It specifies CASISQGRGLLQPQHF.

This clone has a handful of counts. The chain has TRBV19 and TRBJ2-1, with TRBD1 matching over 12 bases. The V segment lost 4 bases and the J segment 9 bases; nucleotides outside the gene matches: 7. This CDR3 spans 15 amino acids. CDR1 and CDR2 from the germline V gene are LNHDA and SQIVND (reference sequence). Written as DNA, the CDR3 is TGTGCCAGTAGTACGCCGGGACAGGGGGCGAGTGAGCAGTTCTTC. Translation gives CASSTPGQGASEQFF. The full variable domain, with the rest looked up from reference TRBV19 and TRBJ2-1, is DGGITQSPKYLFRKEGQNVTLSCEQNLNHDAMYWYRQDPGQGLRLIYYSQIVNDFQKGDIAEGYSVSREKKESFPLTVTSAQKNPTAFYLCASSTPGQGASEQFFGPGTRLTVL.

The chain carries TRBV5-8 and TRBJ2-1; 13 bases are a match to TRBD2. The length of the CDR3 is 16 residues. The V gene's germline CDR1 is SGHTS and CDR2 YDEGEE. With 4 bases clipped from V and 6 bases from J, the junction kept 7 bases outside the gene matches. The CDR3 reads CASSPRTSGRINEQFF. CDR3 nucleotides: TGTGCCAGCAGCCCTCGGACTAGCGGGAGAATCAATGAGCAGTTCTTC.